The rows below give T cell receptor beta chains drawn from one sample of a study of blood T cell repertoires in COVID-19. Produced via immunoSEQ multiplex PCR; TCRdb's table is partial and in-frame only. Among about 180,000 clones listed, roughly nine tenths were seen once. The source material was peripheral blood. The receptors here all came from a man between 18 and 35 years old who had recovered from COVID-19. The CDR3 runs from the conserved cysteine through the conserved F or W. D genes are given only for firm matches. For some rows the clone size is stated as once, few or many, or as a class when expanded; others skip it.

j_gene	abundance	d_gene	v_gene	CDR3aa	CDR3nt
TRBJ2-1	NA	NA	TRBV7-3	CASSPVGGGAVF	NA
TRBJ2-1	NA	NA	TRBV9	CASSVWYGTYNEQFF	TGTGCCAGCAGCGTATGGTACGGTACTTACAATGAGCAGTTCTTC
TRBJ1-4	NA	NA	TRBV25-1	CASSPTAGVNEKLFF	TGTGCCAGCAGTCCAACCGCAGGGGTTAATGAAAAACTGTTTTTT
TRBJ2-7	NA	TRBD2	TRBV30	CAWYQRDPYEQYF	TGTGCCTGGTACCAGCGGGACCCCTACGAGCAGTACTTC
TRBJ2-1	NA	NA	TRBV5-6	CASSTQEGLIRGEQFF	TGTGCCAGCAGCACCCAAGAGGGGCTGATCAGGGGTGAGCAGTTCTTC
TRBJ2-1	NA	TRBD1	TRBV19	CASSFRQGRVYNEQFF	TGTGCCAGTAGCTTCAGACAGGGCCGTGTCTACAATGAGCAGTTCTTC
TRBJ2-1	NA	NA	TRBV14	CASSQVIANDYNEQFF	TGTGCCAGCAGCCAAGTAATAGCGAACGACTACAATGAGCAGTTCTTC
TRBJ2-1	NA	NA	TRBV27	CASSLASPSEQFF	TGTGCCAGCAGTTTGGCTAGCCCCAGTGAGCAGTTCTTC
TRBJ1-3	NA	NA	TRBV6-2/TRBV6-3	CASSDPGGGNTIYF	TGTGCCAGCAGTGACCCGGGAGGTGGAAACACCATATATTTT
TRBJ1-1	NA	TRBD1	TRBV7-9	CASSSQDRTEAFF	TGTGCCAGCAGCTCCCAGGACAGGACTGAAGCTTTCTTT
TRBJ2-7	NA	TRBD2	TRBV27	CASSLGLAGVDEQYF	TGTGCCAGCAGTTTAGGACTAGCGGGAGTAGATGAGCAGTACTTC
TRBJ2-1	NA	TRBD1	TRBV28	CASSLRGSGTGEVTYPDNEQFF	TGTGCCAGCAGTTTACGGGGTTCCGGGACAGGGGAGGTAACTTATCCCGACAATGAGCAGTTCTTC
TRBJ1-4	NA	NA	TRBV5-4	CASSLVGVEKLFF	TGTGCCAGCAGCTTGGTAGGGGTTGAAAAACTGTTTTTT
TRBJ2-7	NA	TRBD1	TRBV7-9	CASSELDRGPYEQYF	TGTGCCAGCAGCGAATTGGACAGGGGGCCTTACGAGCAGTACTTC
TRBJ1-6	NA	NA	TRBV3-1/TRBV3-2	CASSQGQVNSPLHF	TGTGCCAGCAGCCAAGGGCAGGTCAATTCACCCCTCCACTTT
TRBJ2-5	NA	NA	TRBV5-1	CASSLSGVIETQYF	TGCGCCAGCAGCTTGTCAGGGGTTATAGAGACCCAGTACTTC
TRBJ2-3	NA	TRBD1	TRBV5-1	CASSLQTGRTDTQYF	TGCGCCAGCAGCTTACAGACAGGGCGGACAGATACGCAGTATTTT
TRBJ2-1	NA	TRBD2	TRBV3-1/TRBV3-2	CASSQDNLPISSGTSYNEQFF	TGTGCCAGCAGCCAAGATAATCTGCCCATAAGTAGCGGGACCTCCTACAATGAGCAGTTCTTC
TRBJ2-1	NA	TRBD1	TRBV6-5	CASRTGVSYNEQFF	TGTGCCAGCAGGACAGGGGTATCCTACAATGAGCAGTTCTTC
TRBJ2-3	NA	NA	TRBV15	CATSREGSTDTQYF	TGTGCCACCAGCAGAGAGGGCAGCACAGATACGCAGTATTTT
TRBJ2-2	NA	TRBD2	TRBV7-6	CASSPTSGGSNTGELFF	TGTGCCAGCAGCCCCACTAGCGGGGGCTCGAACACCGGGGAGCTGTTTTTT
TRBJ2-5	NA	NA	TRBV10-3	CATSGDGMVKTQYF	TGTGCCACCTCCGGGGATGGGATGGTGAAGACCCAGTACTTC
TRBJ1-2	NA	NA	TRBV13	CASSPGGEWSSPVYGYTF	TGTGCCAGCAGCCCCGGGGGGGAATGGTCTTCCCCCGTCTATGGCTACACCTTC
TRBJ2-7	NA	TRBD2	TRBV6-5	CASSYGGEGTYEQYF	TGTGCCAGCAGTTACGGGGGGGAGGGAACCTACGAGCAGTACTTC
TRBJ1-4	NA	NA	TRBV6-5	CASMTGQNEKLFF	TGTGCCAGCATGACAGGTCAAAACGAAAAACTGTTTTTT
TRBJ2-5	NA	TRBD2	TRBV9	CASSPGTSGRGKYQETQYF	TGTGCCAGCAGCCCAGGGACTAGCGGGAGGGGAAAGTACCAAGAGACCCAGTACTTC
TRBJ1-1	few	NA	TRBV20-1	CSAIKNTEAFF	TGCAGTGCAATAAAGAACACTGAAGCTTTCTTT
TRBJ2-1	NA	NA	TRBV3-1/TRBV3-2	CASSHSRGKNEQFF	TGTGCCAGCAGCCATAGTCGAGGGAAGAATGAGCAGTTCTTC
TRBJ1-2	NA	TRBD1	TRBV6-1	CASSVSMFRTGVGYTF	TGTGCCAGCAGTGTATCTATGTTTCGGACAGGGGTAGGCTACACCTTC
TRBJ2-2	NA	NA	TRBV30	CAWSRAGELFF	TGTGCCTGGAGTAGAGCCGGGGAGCTGTTTTTT
TRBJ2-1	NA	TRBD2	TRBV4-3	CASSQYPGQREIEDEQFF	TGCGCCAGCAGCCAGTACCCTGGCCAGCGGGAGATCGAGGATGAGCAGTTCTTC
TRBJ2-5	NA	NA	TRBV25-1	CASGRTGETQYF	TGTGCCAGTGGGAGAACGGGGGAGACCCAGTACTTC
TRBJ2-4	once	TRBD1	TRBV25-1	CASSPGQNFAKNIQYF	TGTGCCAGCAGTCCGGGACAGAATTTCGCCAAAAACATTCAGTACTTC
TRBJ1-3	NA	TRBD1	TRBV7-8	CASSPRRDRAGNTIYF	TGTGCCAGCAGCCCCCGGAGGGACAGGGCTGGAAACACCATATATTTT
TRBJ2-1	once	NA	TRBV10-2	CASQGALSYNEQFF	TGCGCCAGTCAGGGCGCCCTTTCCTACAATGAGCAGTTCTTC
TRBJ2-2	NA	TRBD1	TRBV6-5	CASSFRGQGTGELFF	TGTGCCAGCAGTTTTAGGGGGCAGGGCACCGGGGAGCTGTTTTTT
TRBJ1-5	NA	NA	TRBV27	CASSLIYSNQPQHF	TGTGCCAGCAGTTTAATCTATAGCAATCAGCCCCAGCATTTT
TRBJ2-1	once	NA	TRBV12-2	CASPPGRGYNEQFF	TGTGCAAGTCCCCCCGGGAGGGGCTACAATGAGCAGTTCTTC
TRBJ1-2	NA	NA	TRBV28	CASSLDSLGDYGYTF	TGTGCCAGCAGTTTGGACAGCCTAGGAGACTATGGCTACACCTTC
TRBJ2-3	NA	NA	TRBV11-3	CASSLSGRRGEYTQYF	TGTGCCAGCAGCTTATCCGGCAGGCGCGGGGAGTATACGCAGTATTTT
TRBJ1-3	NA	NA	TRBV5-6	CASSSYYSGNTIYF	TGTGCCAGCAGCTCCTACTATTCCGGAAACACCATATATTTT
TRBJ2-2	NA	NA	TRBV6-5	CASIDRWNTGELFF	TGTGCCAGCATCGACAGGTGGAACACCGGGGAGCTGTTTTTT
TRBJ1-5	once	TRBD1	TRBV27	CASSLSGQGRNQPQHF	TGTGCCAGCAGTTTATCTGGACAGGGGCGAAATCAGCCCCAGCATTTT